The clone carrying this TCR beta chain was picked up one time. The entry originates in a study of blood T cell repertoires in COVID-19. Looking at the study overall: T cells, B-cell-depleted T cells, or PBMCs provided the cDNA or gDNA that served as material.

CDR3 length: 16 amino acids. Germline CDR1 is MNHNY and CDR2 is SVGAGI (reference sequence). V was clipped by 7 bases and J by 0 bases; unmatched bases: 6. Only in-frame clones appear in the TCRdb table, and some are missing; sequencing was by immunoSEQ multiplex PCR. The data contain 300,000 to 350,000 clones, roughly 89% of them singletons. The V and J genes are TRBV6-6 and TRBJ1-6; TRBD1 matches at 7 bases. The sample consisted of peripheral blood. The sequence came from a young woman who had recovered from COVID-19. The DNA of the CDR3 is TGTGCCAGCAAGAGGGACAGTGGCTCCTATAATTCACCCCTCCACTTT. Its protein product is CASKRDSGSYNSPLHF.